Presented here are 9 T cell receptor beta chains from one specimen sequenced in a study of beta chain features in type 1 diabetes. The isolated RNA, all of it, was reverse transcribed, so expressed TCRB transcripts were what got sequenced. Assay: immunoSEQ multiplex PCR; the TCRdb copy retains only in-frame clones and omits some. This table has 810,000 or so clones, 15% to 20% appearing once. Sample: naive CD4+ T cells from blood. Source of these receptors: a woman aged 18-29 years in good health.

The chain uses TRBV6-5 and TRBJ2-3; D not certain. Germline CDR1 reads MNHEY; CDR2 reads SVGAGI. The CDR3 contains 15 residues. V was cut by 2 bases and J by 3 bases, with 12 bases left in between. The CDR3 DNA is TGTGCCAGCAGTTACAGTGCAGCTGATACAGATACGCAGTATTTT. Its translation is CASSYSAADTDTQYF.

This chain connects TRBV27 to TRBJ1-1; 12 bases agree with TRBD1. Trimming took 6 bases from V and 1 from J; bases not matched to a gene: 9. The CDR3 is 17 residues long. Germline values: CDR1 MNHEY, CDR2 SMNVEV (reference sequence). CDR3 sequence: CASRAGDRGRKNTEAFF. In nucleotides, the CDR3 is TGTGCCAGCAGGGCCGGGGACAGGGGGCGGAAGAACACTGAAGCTTTCTTT.

The rearrangement uses TRBV5-1 and TRBJ2-2; 8 bases line up with TRBD1. This CDR3 is built from 14 residues. From germline, CDR1 is SGHRS and CDR2 YFSETQ. V was clipped by 1 base and J by 6 bases; unmatched bases: 2. The CDR3 region is CASSLQGAAGELFF. CDR3 bases: TGCGCCAGCAGCTTGCAGGGGGCCGCCGGGGAGCTGTTTTTT.

The chain couples TRBV7-9 to TRBJ1-1, with D perhaps matching TRBD1 (5 bases). Germline CDR1 and CDR2: SEHNR and FQNEAQ (reference sequence). Trimming shortened V by 1 base and J by 6 bases, and 9 bases separated the two germline ends. This CDR3 has 13 residues. CDR3 residues: CASSLDHRSEAFF. The CDR3, as DNA: TGTGCCAGCAGCTTAGATCACAGGTCTGAAGCTTTCTTT.

This CDR3 is CASSEAEWGRGQPQHF. The CDR3 nucleotides read TGTGCCAGCAGTGAAGCCGAGTGGGGTAGGGGTCAGCCCCAGCATTTT. The gene calls are TRBV6-1 and TRBJ1-5, with D possibly matching TRBD1 (5 bases). Germline CDR1 is MNHNS and CDR2 is SASEGT. V gave up 0 bases and J gave up 6 bases, with 15 bases separating them. This CDR3 is built from 16 residues.

The rearrangement joins TRBV14 to TRBJ2-3; D may be TRBD2 (6 bases). Trimming took off 4 bases at V and 3 bases at J, with 20 bases between the two ends. Germline V gives CDR1 SGHDN, CDR2 FVKESK. The CDR3 sequence is 17 residues long. CDR3 bases: TGTGCCAGCAGCCCTAACCTAGCGAGGAGCTGGACAGATACGCAGTATTTT. The encoded protein is CASSPNLARSWTDTQYF.

This clone was picked up a small number of times. The rearrangement uses TRBV7-9 and TRBJ2-1, with D tentatively TRBD2 (5 bases). V lost 5 bases and J lost 3, with 14 bases in between. The CDR3 is 15 amino acids. The germline CDR1 and CDR2 sequences are SEHNR and FQNEAQ (reference sequence). The CDR3 sequence: CASSLTSTRYNEQFF. The CDR3 DNA follows: TGTGCCAGCAGCCTAACTAGTACCCGCTACAATGAGCAGTTCTTC. Looking up the rest from reference TRBV7-9 and TRBJ2-1 gives the full variable domain: DTGVSQNPRHKITKRGQNVTFRCDPISEHNRLYWYRQTLGQGPEFLTYFQNEAQLEKSRLLSDRFSAERPKGSFSTLEIQRTEQGDSAMYLCASSLTSTRYNEQFFGPGTRLTVL.

This clone appeared a few times. Compared with germline, one end of the junction differs, possibly owing to a read error. V is TRBV20-1 and J is TRBJ2-1; TRBD2 matches at 10 bases. The CDR3 runs to 11 residues. Germline CDR1 and CDR2: DFQATT and SNEGSKA (reference sequence). CDR3 sequence reads: CSAPRGTSDLF. In nucleotides, the CDR3 is TGCAGTGCTCCCCGGGGGACTAGCGATCTCTTC.

The V and J genes are TRBV28 and TRBJ2-1; 10 nucleotides match TRBD2. The V gene's germline CDR1 is MDHEN and CDR2 SYDVKM. With 7 bases clipped from V and 3 bases from J, the junction kept 3 bases outside the gene matches. The CDR3 extends over 14 amino acids. DNA for the CDR3: TGTGCCAGCATCTCTAGCGGGAGCTACAATGAGCAGTTCTTC. Amino acid sequence: CASISSGSYNEQFF.